This T cell receptor beta chain was identified in a study of T cell responses to AZD1222 COVID-19 vaccine. V was pared by 4 bases and J by 5 bases, with 12 bases of the junction left unmatched. The CDR3 covers 16 residues. Germline V lookup: CDR1 SGHDT, CDR2 YYEEEE. Profiling relied on immunoSEQ multiplex PCR, and the TCRdb table lists in-frame clones only, not all of them. In the table there are around 180,000 clones, 75% to 90% of which are singletons. To note about this clone: The antigen remains undetermined.

Study-wide findings and caveats: Increases in Spike-specific TCR breadth and depth were seen after two AZD1222 doses. Unmutated regions of variants are reportedly targeted by nearly half of spike-specific TCRs. Seropositive AZD1222 recipients at baseline numbered only five to seven. Most donors were white British, females outnumbered males, and clonal diversity was possibly underestimated.

The sample here was peripheral blood, taken on day 0 of MenACWY control vaccination. This chain links TRBV5-6 with TRBJ2-3; 8 positions agree with TRBD2. The receptor's source is an adult in good health. CDR3 bases: TGTGCCAGCAGCCCCCTCGGGCGGGGGGCCCTAGATACGCAGTATTTT. This codes for CASSPLGRGALDTQYF.